The rows below give T cell receptor beta chains drawn from one sample of a study of T cells in Graves' hyperthyroidism and ophthalmopathy. TCRdb used MiXCR to reprocess the multiplex PCR reads, holding one entry per CDR3 protein. The table has about 350,000 distinct CDR3 sequences, approximately 15% seen once. Sequencing input: blood. These receptors all come from a woman aged 25 to 39 with Graves' hyperthyroidism. Each CDR3 is given with its conserved first and last residue. D genes are given only for firm matches. Some rows have no size entry. The others give once, few or many, or a class for an expanded clone.

abundance: few
j_gene: TRBJ2-1
d_gene: TRBD2
len: 15
v_gene: TRBV29-1
CDR3nt: TGCAGCGACAAACCTAGCGGGAGCTCCTACAATGAGCAGTTCTTC
CDR3aa: CSDKPSGSSYNEQFF

abundance: many
j_gene: TRBJ2-3
d_gene: -
len: 15
v_gene: TRBV11-2
CDR3nt: TGTGCCAGCAGCTTAGATAAGCAGATCACAGATACGCAGTATTTT
CDR3aa: CASSLDKQITDTQYF

abundance: many
j_gene: TRBJ2-6
d_gene: -
len: 15
v_gene: TRBV7-9
CDR3nt: TGTGCCAGCAGCCGAACAGGGTCAGGGGCCAACGTCCTGACTTTC
CDR3aa: CASSRTGSGANVLTF

abundance: many
j_gene: TRBJ2-3
d_gene: TRBD1
len: 17
v_gene: TRBV24-1
CDR3nt: TGTGCCACCAGCGAAATCGGGACAGGGAATGGGGTGGATACGCAGTATTTT
CDR3aa: CATSEIGTGNGVDTQYF

abundance: many
j_gene: TRBJ1-4
d_gene: -
len: 13
v_gene: TRBV30
CDR3nt: TGTGCCTGGAGTGGGCAGAGTAATGAAAAACTGTTTTTT
CDR3aa: CAWSGQSNEKLFF

abundance: many
j_gene: TRBJ2-1
d_gene: TRBD2
len: 16
v_gene: TRBV30
CDR3nt: TGTGCCTGGGGTTACCGAACCGGGACTAGCGGTAATGAGCAGTTCTTC
CDR3aa: CAWGYRTGTSGNEQFF

abundance: -
j_gene: TRBJ2-7
d_gene: TRBD2
len: 17
v_gene: TRBV20-1
CDR3nt: TGCAGTGCTAGAGCGGAGGGACTAGCGATAGCCTCCTACGAGCAGTACTTC
CDR3aa: CSARAEGLAIASYEQYF

abundance: -
j_gene: TRBJ2-1
d_gene: TRBD2
len: 15
v_gene: TRBV24-1
CDR3nt: TGTGCCACCAGTGCTAAATCGGGACTAGCTATTGAGCAGTTCTTC
CDR3aa: CATSAKSGLAIEQFF

abundance: -
j_gene: TRBJ2-5
d_gene: -
len: 14
v_gene: TRBV20-1
CDR3nt: TGCAGTGCTAGAGATGGGGCAGAGGTGGAGACCCAGTACTTC
CDR3aa: CSARDGAEVETQYF

abundance: few
j_gene: TRBJ1-1
d_gene: -
len: 13
v_gene: TRBV29-1
CDR3nt: TGCAGCGTTGAGTTCGGGATCTTAAGAGAAGCTTTCTTT
CDR3aa: CSVEFGILREAFF

abundance: many
j_gene: TRBJ1-4
d_gene: -
len: 18
v_gene: TRBV27
CDR3nt: TGTGCCAGCAGTCCAACCCTGTCATACGGACGGAGTAATGAAAAACTGTTTTTT
CDR3aa: CASSPTLSYGRSNEKLFF

abundance: -
j_gene: TRBJ2-1
d_gene: TRBD1
len: 15
v_gene: TRBV24-1
CDR3nt: TGTGCCACCAGTGATCCCAGGACAGGTTCAAATGAGCAGTTCTTC
CDR3aa: CATSDPRTGSNEQFF

abundance: few
j_gene: TRBJ2-7
d_gene: TRBD1
len: 14
v_gene: TRBV6-1
CDR3nt: TGTGCCACTTCCGGGACAGGGAACTCCTACGAGCAGTACTTC
CDR3aa: CATSGTGNSYEQYF

abundance: many
j_gene: TRBJ2-5
d_gene: -
len: 12
v_gene: TRBV30
CDR3nt: TGTGCCTGGAGTCAAGGGATACAGACCCAGTACTTC
CDR3aa: CAWSQGIQTQYF

abundance: many
j_gene: TRBJ2-1
d_gene: TRBD2
len: 18
v_gene: TRBV7-8
CDR3nt: TGTGCCAGCAGCTGGGGAGGGAGTGTTCTTAGCTCCTACAATGAGCAGTTCTTC
CDR3aa: CASSWGGSVLSSYNEQFF

abundance: few
j_gene: TRBJ2-1
d_gene: -
len: 14
v_gene: TRBV20-1
CDR3nt: TGCAGTGCTCCTAGACCCTCTTCTAACAATGAGCAGTTCTTC
CDR3aa: CSAPRPSSNNEQFF

abundance: many
j_gene: TRBJ2-7
d_gene: -
len: 12
v_gene: TRBV6-1
CDR3nt: TGTGCCAGCTTGCATGGAACCTACGAGCAGTACTTC
CDR3aa: CASLHGTYEQYF

abundance: many
j_gene: TRBJ2-3
d_gene: TRBD2
len: 18
v_gene: TRBV12-3/TRBV12-4
CDR3nt: TGTGCCAGCAGTTTGGTTAGCGGGAAGGGTGCATACTTAGATACGCAGTATTTT
CDR3aa: CASSLVSGKGAYLDTQYF

abundance: few
j_gene: TRBJ2-1
d_gene: -
len: 14
v_gene: TRBV19
CDR3nt: TGTGCCAGTAGTCCCGGGACCCTGTACAATGAGCAGTTCTTC
CDR3aa: CASSPGTLYNEQFF

abundance: many
j_gene: TRBJ1-6
d_gene: -
len: 14
v_gene: TRBV20-1
CDR3nt: TGCAGTGCTGGGGCGGGGGGCGCGGTTTCACCCCTCCACTTT
CDR3aa: CSAGAGGAVSPLHF

abundance: many
j_gene: TRBJ2-3
d_gene: -
len: 13
v_gene: TRBV20-1
CDR3nt: TGCAGTGCTATGCGGGTGGGCACAGATACGCAGTATTTT
CDR3aa: CSAMRVGTDTQYF

abundance: few
j_gene: TRBJ1-1
d_gene: -
len: 16
v_gene: TRBV4-2
CDR3nt: TGTGCCAGCAGCCAAGTCTTTTCTACGGGGACCGCTGAAGCTTTCTTT
CDR3aa: CASSQVFSTGTAEAFF

abundance: many
j_gene: TRBJ1-1
d_gene: -
len: 14
v_gene: TRBV7-8
CDR3nt: TGTGCCAGCAGCCCGCAGGGTGGGATCACTGAAGCTTTCTTT
CDR3aa: CASSPQGGITEAFF

abundance: -
j_gene: TRBJ2-1
d_gene: TRBD2
len: 20
v_gene: TRBV9
CDR3nt: TGTGCCAGCAGCGTAAGGAGCCTAGCGGGAGTGAGACACTCCTACAATGAGCAGTTCTTC
CDR3aa: CASSVRSLAGVRHSYNEQFF